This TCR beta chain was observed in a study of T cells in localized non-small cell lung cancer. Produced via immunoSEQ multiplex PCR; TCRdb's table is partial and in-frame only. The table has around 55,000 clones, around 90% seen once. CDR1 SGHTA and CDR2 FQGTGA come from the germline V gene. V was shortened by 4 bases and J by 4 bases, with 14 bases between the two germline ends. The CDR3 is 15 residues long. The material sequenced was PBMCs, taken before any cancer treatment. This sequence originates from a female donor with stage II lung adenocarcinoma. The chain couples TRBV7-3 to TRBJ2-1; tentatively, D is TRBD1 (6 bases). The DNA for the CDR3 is TGTGCCAGCAGCTCGACAGGCGCCAAGTACAATGAGCAGTTCTTC. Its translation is CASSSTGAKYNEQFF.